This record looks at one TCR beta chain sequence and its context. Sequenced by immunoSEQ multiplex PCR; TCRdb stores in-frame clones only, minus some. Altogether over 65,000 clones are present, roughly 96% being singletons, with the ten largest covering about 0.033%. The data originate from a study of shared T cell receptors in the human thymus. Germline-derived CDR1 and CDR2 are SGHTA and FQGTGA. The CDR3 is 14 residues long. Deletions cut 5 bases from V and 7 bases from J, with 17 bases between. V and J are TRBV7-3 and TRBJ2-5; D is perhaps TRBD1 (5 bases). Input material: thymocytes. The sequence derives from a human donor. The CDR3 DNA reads TGTGCCAGCAGCCCCCAGGGTACTCCCTTGACCCAGTACTTC. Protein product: CASSPQGTPLTQYF.